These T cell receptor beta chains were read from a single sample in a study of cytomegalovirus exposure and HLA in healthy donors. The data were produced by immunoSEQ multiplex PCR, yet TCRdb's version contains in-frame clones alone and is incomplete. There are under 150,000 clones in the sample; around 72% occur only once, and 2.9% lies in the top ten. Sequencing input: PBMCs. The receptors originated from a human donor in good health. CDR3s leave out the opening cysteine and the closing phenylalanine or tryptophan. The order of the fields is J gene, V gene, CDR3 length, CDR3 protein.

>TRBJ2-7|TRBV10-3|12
AISASTPSYEQY
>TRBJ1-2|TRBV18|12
ASSPPDRDYGYT
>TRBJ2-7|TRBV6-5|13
ASSQGQGLSYEQY
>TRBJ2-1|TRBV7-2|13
ASSTAGTGDDEQF
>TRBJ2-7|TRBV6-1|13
ASSEDRGGTYEQY
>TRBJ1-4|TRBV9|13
ASGGLGTFNEKLF
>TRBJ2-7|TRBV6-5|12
ASSRQGAGVEQY
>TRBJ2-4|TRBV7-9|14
SSSLRQGSEENIQY
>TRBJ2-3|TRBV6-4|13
ASSDSSGGADTQY
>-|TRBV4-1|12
ASSQVPPGHEQY
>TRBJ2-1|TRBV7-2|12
ASRRREPYNEQF
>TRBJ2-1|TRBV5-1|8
ASRGGEQF
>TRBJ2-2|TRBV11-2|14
ASSPRGPWATGELF
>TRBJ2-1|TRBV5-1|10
ASSLLGSEQF
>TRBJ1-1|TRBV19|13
ASSPRGTVTLEAF
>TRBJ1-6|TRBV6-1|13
ASSESTGNNSPLH
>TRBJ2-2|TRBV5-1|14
ASPFILAGPAGELF
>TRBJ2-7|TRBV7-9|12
ASRQSGGPYEQY
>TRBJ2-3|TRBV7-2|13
ASSFPGLSTDTQY
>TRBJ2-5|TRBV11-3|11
ASSLQAEETQY
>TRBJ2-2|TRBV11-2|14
ASSLGDRHNTGELF
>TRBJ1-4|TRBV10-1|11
AGAGQANEKLF
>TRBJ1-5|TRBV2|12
ASKAGLLDQPQH
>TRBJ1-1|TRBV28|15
ASSLGLHRLMNTEAF
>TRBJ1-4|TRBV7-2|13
ASSWGLTVEEKLF
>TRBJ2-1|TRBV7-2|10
ASSLGLAGQF
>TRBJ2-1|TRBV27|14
ASSLGTGGLRGEQF
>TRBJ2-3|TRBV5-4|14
ASSPPSGMVTDTQY
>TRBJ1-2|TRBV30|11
AWSGVQVPGYT
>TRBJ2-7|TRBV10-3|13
AISEFGGGSYEQY
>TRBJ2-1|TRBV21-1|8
ASSNSLEF
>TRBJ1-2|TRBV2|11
ASGRTSPNGYT
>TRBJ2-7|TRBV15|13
ATSRDRRVSYEQY
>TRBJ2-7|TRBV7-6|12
ASSLETGGYEQY
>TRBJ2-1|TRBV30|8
AWTGSEQF
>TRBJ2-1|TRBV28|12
ASRLSRDRDEQF
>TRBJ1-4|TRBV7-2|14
ASSSEGAGRGEKLF
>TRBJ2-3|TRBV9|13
ASSTERLTGDTQY
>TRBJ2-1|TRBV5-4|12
ASSRGGSYNEQF
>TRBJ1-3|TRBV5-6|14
ASSLGPSSSGNTIY
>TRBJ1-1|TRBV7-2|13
ASSLADTLNTEAF
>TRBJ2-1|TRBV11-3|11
ASSLGTSYEQF
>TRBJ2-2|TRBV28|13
ASSPGETNTGELF
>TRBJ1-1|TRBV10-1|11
ASRADRVFEAF
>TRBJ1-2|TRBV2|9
ASNTNYGYT
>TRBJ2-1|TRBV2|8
ATTYNEQF
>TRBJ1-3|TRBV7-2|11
ASRDRVGNTIY
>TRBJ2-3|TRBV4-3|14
ASSQGGQGARGTQY
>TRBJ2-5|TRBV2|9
ASTLQETQY
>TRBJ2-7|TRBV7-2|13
ASSPAGLAADEQY
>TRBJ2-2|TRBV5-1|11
ASSAGASGELF
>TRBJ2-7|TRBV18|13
ASSPPGGADYEQY
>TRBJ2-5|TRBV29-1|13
SVESTSGRSETQY
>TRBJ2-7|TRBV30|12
AWSHPGTGGEQY
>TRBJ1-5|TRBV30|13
AWSVNNQGTQPQH